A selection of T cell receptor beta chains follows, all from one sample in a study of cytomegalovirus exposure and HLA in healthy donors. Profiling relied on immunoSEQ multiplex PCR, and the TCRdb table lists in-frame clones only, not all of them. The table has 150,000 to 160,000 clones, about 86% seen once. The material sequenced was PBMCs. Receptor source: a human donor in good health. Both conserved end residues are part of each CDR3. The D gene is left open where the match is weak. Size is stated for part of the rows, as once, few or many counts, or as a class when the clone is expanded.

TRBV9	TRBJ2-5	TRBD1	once	CASSPHMGQGQETQYF	TGTGCCAGCAGCCCTCATATGGGACAGGGCCAAGAGACCCAGTACTTC
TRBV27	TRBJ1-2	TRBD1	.	CASSPGQGLGYGYTF	TGTGCCAGCAGTCCAGGACAGGGTTTAGGGTATGGCTACACCTTC
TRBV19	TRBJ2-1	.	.	CASSLSNEQFF	TGTGCCAGTAGCCTATCCAATGAGCAGTTCTTC
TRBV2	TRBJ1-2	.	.	CASGPWGGRLLSYGYTF	TGTGCCAGCGGCCCATGGGGGGGGCGACTTTTGTCCTATGGCTACACCTTC
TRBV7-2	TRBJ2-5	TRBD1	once	CASSHDRAETQYF	TGTGCCAGCAGCCACGACAGGGCAGAGACCCAGTACTTC
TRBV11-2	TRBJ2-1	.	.	CASSPDWTSSYNEQFF	TGTGCCAGCAGCCCGGACTGGACGAGCTCCTACAATGAGCAGTTCTTC
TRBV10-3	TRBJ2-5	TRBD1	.	CAISDLYRGMETQYF	TGTGCCATCAGTGACCTATACAGGGGGATGGAGACCCAGTACTTC
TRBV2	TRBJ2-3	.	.	CASSEVWAATDTQYF	TGTGCCAGCAGTGAAGTTTGGGCAGCCACAGATACGCAGTATTTT
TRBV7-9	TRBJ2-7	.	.	CASSLKAEDLEQYF	TGTGCCAGCAGCTTAAAAGCGGAGGACCTCGAGCAGTACTTC
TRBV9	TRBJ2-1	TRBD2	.	CASSLRLPSGGIRIYNEQFF	TGTGCCAGCAGCCTGCGACTCCCTAGCGGGGGGATTCGAATCTACAATGAGCAGTTCTTC
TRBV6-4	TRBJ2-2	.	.	CASSDSTAPGELFF	TGTGCCAGCAGTGACTCGACAGCCCCCGGGGAGCTGTTTTTT